The 20 T cell receptor beta chains below come from one sample, sequenced in a study of blood T cell repertoires in COVID-19. The table came from immunoSEQ multiplex PCR; TCRdb's copy has only in-frame clones and leaves some out. The sample has tens of thousands of clones, 80% to 90% seen once; the top ten hold 8.1%. The specimen sequenced was peripheral blood. The receptors derive from a woman aged 70 to 79 with acute or convalescent COVID-19.

The CDR3 protein is CASSVHPGQGGEKLFF. CDR3 sequence (DNA): TGTGCCAGCAGTGTTCATCCGGGACAGGGGGGTGAAAAACTGTTTTTT. This sequence joins TRBV6-1 and TRBJ1-4; TRBD1 agrees at 11 bases. Germline loops: CDR1 MNHNS, CDR2 SASEGT. The CDR3 extends over 16 amino acids. V trimming: 4 bases; J trimming: 7 bases; junction bases outside the gene matches: 8.

This clone was detected only a few times. This rearrangement joins TRBV12-3 or TRBV12-4 to TRBJ1-5, with a possible D match to TRBD1 (5 bases). V was pared by 6 bases and J by 3 bases, with 9 bases between. The CDR3 totals 13 residues. This CDR3 reads CASRTRVNQPQHF. As DNA, the CDR3 is TGTGCCAGCAGGACCAGGGTCAATCAGCCCCAGCATTTT.

The CDR3: CASSPSRLESYGETQYF. As DNA, the CDR3 is TGTGCCAGCAGTCCCTCCCGACTAGAAAGTTATGGAGAGACCCAGTACTTC. This chain connects TRBV28 to TRBJ2-5, with D perhaps matching TRBD2 (6 bases). Germline values: CDR1 MDHEN, CDR2 SYDVKM. Trimming pared 5 bases from V and 4 bases from J, leaving 23 bases between. The CDR3 is made up of 17 amino acids.

The chain is built from TRBV7-9 and TRBJ1-6; D perhaps matches TRBD1 (6 bases). The CDR3 is made up of 17 amino acids. CDR1 SEHNR and CDR2 FQNEAQ come from the germline V gene (reference sequence). V was cut by 2 bases and J by 0 bases, with 11 bases left in between. The CDR3 DNA reads as TGTGCCAGCAGCTTACCCCAGGGGAGCTCCTATAATTCACCCCTCCACTTT. Encoded protein: CASSLPQGSSYNSPLHF.

V gene TRBV27 combines with J gene TRBJ2-7; 8 bases match TRBD1. Unmatched junction bases numbered 2, after V lost 1 base and J lost 3 bases. CDR1 and CDR2 from the germline V gene are MNHEY and SMNVEV (reference sequence). The length of the CDR3 is 14 residues. The CDR3 spells CASSLFTGGYEQYF. In DNA, the CDR3 is TGTGCCAGCAGTTTATTCACAGGGGGCTACGAGCAGTACTTC.

This rearrangement joins TRBV2 to TRBJ2-3; 11 bases fit TRBD2. Germline V gives CDR1 SNHLY, CDR2 FYNNEI. V lost 3 bases, J lost 6 bases, and 8 bases stayed unmatched. This CDR3 region has 16 residues. CDR3 DNA sequence: TGTGCCAGCAGTGACTGGGCTAGCGGGGGGATCGATACGCAGTATTTT. It codes for CASSDWASGGIDTQYF.

The chain recombines TRBV6-4 with TRBJ2-5; D gene uncertain. The CDR3 contains 13 residues. Deletions cut 5 bases from V and 5 bases from J, with 12 bases between. Germline V gene lookup returns CDR1 MRHNA and CDR2 SNTAGT. In nucleotides, the CDR3 is TGTGCCAGCAGTTTTGCGTCGGGTGAGACCCAGTACTTC. Residues: CASSFASGETQYF.

The chain employs TRBV27 and TRBJ2-7, with TRBD2 matching over 10 bases. The CDR3 has 17 amino acids. With 1 base clipped from V and 3 bases from J, the junction kept 9 bases outside the gene matches. CDR1 and CDR2 from the germline V gene are MNHEY and SMNVEV (reference sequence). CDR3 nucleotide sequence: TGTGCCAGCAGTTTATTTTTAGCGGGAGGCGGAGTCTACGAGCAGTACTTC. Encoded protein: CASSLFLAGGGVYEQYF.

The rearrangement links TRBV4-1 to TRBJ2-7, with a tentative D call TRBD1 (5 bases). From germline, CDR1 is MGHRA and CDR2 YSYEKL. The ends were cut back, 0 bases at V and 2 bases at J, with 11 bases in the middle. The CDR3 is 15 residues long. The CDR3 DNA reads as TGCGCCAGCAGCCAAGATCAGGTGGGGCCCTACGAGCAGTACTTC. It specifies CASSQDQVGPYEQYF.

The rearrangement joins TRBV27 to TRBJ2-7; tentative D call: TRBD1 (6 bases). Germline CDR1 MNHEY, CDR2 SMNVEV (reference sequence). This CDR3 is 15 amino acids long. Trimming shortened V by 8 bases and J by 2 bases, and 19 bases separated the two germline ends. The DNA for the CDR3 is TGTGCCAGCTGGGTCGGTGCAGGGGTAACCTACGAGCAGTACTTC. Amino acid sequence: CASWVGAGVTYEQYF.

This clone was recorded a few times. The rearrangement joins TRBV27 to TRBJ1-6; D not certain. CDR3 size: 15 residues. With 3 bases removed from V and 10 bases from J, the gap between germline ends came to 16 bases. The germline V gene has CDR1 MNHEY and CDR2 SMNVEV (reference sequence). CDR3 bases: TGTGCCAGCAGTTTGTTCGGGAAGGATTGGTCACCCCTCCACTTT. It translates to CASSLFGKDWSPLHF.

The gene calls are TRBV3-1 (or the pseudogene TRBV3-2) and TRBJ1-1; the match to TRBD1 covers 7 bases. Trimming took 2 bases from V and 8 from J; bases not matched to a gene: 8. The CDR3 is 14 residues long. Germline assignment: CDR1 LGHDT and CDR2 YNNKEL (reference sequence). CDR3 protein: CASSQSYGTVEAFF. In nucleotides, the CDR3 is TGTGCCAGCAGCCAATCTTATGGGACAGTGGAAGCTTTCTTT.

V is TRBV19 and J is TRBJ1-4; perhaps TRBD1 as D (5 bases). The CDR3 runs 13 residues. CDR1 and CDR2 (germline): LNHDA, SQIVND (reference sequence). V lost 8 bases and J lost 8, with 15 bases in between. The CDR3 DNA sequence: TGTGCCAGTTCTCTGGGGGGTGGAGAAAAACTGTTTTTT. Protein product: CASSLGGGEKLFF.

The chain is built from TRBV18 and TRBJ2-2; TRBD1 is a possible D gene (6 bases). The ends were cut back, 8 bases at V and 6 bases at J, with 16 bases in the middle. The CDR3 covers 14 residues. In germline, CDR1 is KGHSH, CDR2 LQKENI. The CDR3 is CASSSPGASGELFF. CDR3 coding DNA: TGTGCCAGCAGTTCTCCAGGGGCCTCCGGGGAGCTGTTTTTT.

V gene TRBV5-1 combines with J gene TRBJ1-2; a possible D gene is TRBD1 (6 bases). CDR3 length equals 13 residues. Trimming took off 4 bases at V and 8 bases at J, with 15 bases between the two ends. Germline V gene sequence: CDR1 SGHRS, CDR2 YFSETQ. Here the CDR3 reads CASSPQGSGGYTF. The DNA for the CDR3 is TGCGCCAGCAGCCCACAGGGTTCGGGCGGCTACACCTTC. Variable domain in full (rest from reference TRBV5-1 and TRBJ1-2): KAGVTQTPRYLIKTRGQQVTLSCSPISGHRSVSWYQQTPGQGLQFLFEYFSETQRNKGNFPGRFSGRQFSNSRSEMNVSTLELGDSALYLCASSPQGSGGYTFGSGTRLTVV.

The rearrangement uses TRBV10-3 and TRBJ2-1; TRBD2 agrees at 7 bases. CDR1 is ENHRY and CDR2 is SYGVKD in the germline V gene. This CDR3 is built from 15 residues. The V segment lost 4 bases and the J segment 3 bases; nucleotides outside the gene matches: 6. CDR3 DNA: TGTGCCATCAGTGGACTTGAGCGGGACTACAATGAGCAGTTCTTC. This codes for CAISGLERDYNEQFF.

The chain employs TRBV4-2 and TRBJ2-4; TRBD1 might be the D (5 bases). The CDR3 extends over 19 amino acids. The V end lost 0 bases, the J end lost 2 bases, and 20 bases lay between the germline ends. The germline V gene encodes CDR1 LGHNA and CDR2 YNFKEQ. CDR3 nucleotide sequence: TGTGCCAGCAGCCAAGATATGGGTAGTCAGGGCGTGTCCAAAAACATTCAGTACTTC. This translates into CASSQDMGSQGVSKNIQYF.

The rearrangement joins TRBV2 to TRBJ2-1; 8 bases are shared with TRBD1. Germline CDR1 is SNHLY and CDR2 is FYNNEI. V was pared by 1 base and J by 1 base, with 3 bases of the junction left unmatched. The CDR3 contains 16 residues. CDR3 in DNA: TGTGCCAGCAGTGAAGTAGGGACAGGATCCTACAATGAGCAGTTCTTC. This translates into CASSEVGTGSYNEQFF.

This rearrangement joins TRBV7-9 to TRBJ1-1; TRBD1 matches at 7 bases. This CDR3 comprises 16 residues. J lost 6 bases, V lost 4 bases, and 14 bases had no gene match. Germline V gene data show CDR1 as SEHNR and CDR2 as FQNEAQ (reference sequence). As DNA, the CDR3 is TGTGCCAGCAGCTCAATTCGTACAGGGGCTCTAGCTGAAGCTTTCTTT. It specifies CASSSIRTGALAEAFF.

This sequence joins TRBV3-1 (or the pseudogene TRBV3-2) and TRBJ1-1; D is ambiguous. CDR3 length: 12 residues. The V end lost 0 bases, the J end lost 8 bases, and 7 bases lay between the germline ends. Germline loops: CDR1 LGHDT, CDR2 YNNKEL (reference sequence). CDR3 region: CASSQELQEAFF. CDR3 nucleotide sequence: TGTGCCAGCAGCCAAGAATTACAAGAAGCTTTCTTT.